Reported below is one T cell receptor beta chain. Its specific antigen is unknown. No much larger clonotype is one base removed from it; base qualities were not supplied. Between the V and J ends, shortened by 0 bases and 3 bases respectively, the junction contains 13 bases. Including the terminal cysteine and phenylalanine, the CDR3 comprises 15 residues. Only the CDR3 part of the read is kept: 45 bases, read in frame from the first base. In the germline V gene, CDR1 corresponds to SGHRS and CDR2 to YFSETQ. The sequencing machine was an Illumina HiSeq 2500. Quantitative 5'-RACE with molecular barcodes was the method used to prepare the TCR beta libraries. The source study handled its data this way. A new computational method, built on a probabilistic model of VDJ rearrangement, was used to identify disease-linked TCR variants. In-frame beta chains were kept once TCRdb had trimmed the public reads at Q25 with fastp and called clones with MiXCR. Entries are consolidated by CDR3 protein sequence, retaining the most common genes and DNA. V and J calls and clone size were set by TCRdb, not the authors. The sample contains almost 400,000 distinct CDR3 sequences, around 20% of them found a single time. The ten largest clones represent approximately 16% of the sample.

This record comes from a study of CD8 T cells in ankylosing spondylitis (dated by TCRdb to between 2016 and 2019). Background on the whole study: The study set out to find disease-linked TCR variants by profiling T cell receptor beta repertoires in ankylosing spondylitis patients and healthy donors. Peripheral blood was sampled, and synovial fluid was additionally collected from ankylosing spondylitis patients. In total, the full study cohort was made up of roughly 110 healthy donors and more than 20 ankylosing spondylitis patients.

The study at large found these results: The disease-linked clones had a CD8+ phenotype and were found at relatively low frequencies in peripheral blood. According to the report, matched synovial fluid samples from ankylosing spondylitis patients were significantly enriched for the disease-linked clones. A TCR beta motif of fewer than 10 highly homologous amino acid variants appeared characteristic of blood from ankylosing spondylitis patients. Some of the motif variants had been reported before in the synovial fluid and blood of reactive arthritis patients, a finding that suggests common disease-initiation mechanisms.

Sample: blood, either unsorted or a sorted T cell fraction (not recorded which). This clonotype originated in a male donor with ankylosing spondylitis. The V and J genes are TRBV5-1 and TRBJ2-7, with no reliable assignment of the D segment. The base sequence is TGCGCCAGCAGCTTGGATAGCCCACACTACTACGAGCAGTACTTC. Translated, it reads CASSLDSPHYYEQYF.